This T cell receptor beta chain was captured in a study of shared clonotypes between healthy human individuals. On this clone itself: Other DNA sequences in the sample encode the same CDR3.

The J segment lost 6 bases and the V segment lost 5 bases, leaving 2 bases of the junction unmatched. Germline V gene lookup returns CDR1 DFQATT and CDR2 SNEGSKA (reference sequence). The CDR3 contains 11 residues. Some clones are missing from TCRdb's copy, which holds only in-frame ones; the method was immunoSEQ multiplex PCR. This table holds around 2,000,000 clones, 95% found once. This TCR derives from a young man in good health. The sample comprised naive CD4+ T cells sorted from blood. Documented subset: CD45RA+ positively selected. The V and J genes are TRBV20-1 and TRBJ1-2, with 8 bases identical to TRBD1. Here the CDR3 DNA reads TGCAGTGCTCGGACAGGGAATGGCTACACCTTC. It translates to CSARTGNGYTF.